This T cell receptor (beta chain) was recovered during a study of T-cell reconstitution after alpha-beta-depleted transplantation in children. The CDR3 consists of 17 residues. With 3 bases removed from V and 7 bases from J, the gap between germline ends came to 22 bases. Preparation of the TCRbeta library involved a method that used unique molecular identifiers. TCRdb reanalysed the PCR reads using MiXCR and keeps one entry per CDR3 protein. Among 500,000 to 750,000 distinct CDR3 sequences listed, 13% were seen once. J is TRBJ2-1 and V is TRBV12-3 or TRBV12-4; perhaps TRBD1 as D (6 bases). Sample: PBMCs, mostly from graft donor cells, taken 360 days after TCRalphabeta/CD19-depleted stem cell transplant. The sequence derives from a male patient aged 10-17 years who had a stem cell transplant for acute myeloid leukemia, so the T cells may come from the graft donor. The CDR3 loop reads CASSFPGGPQRGNEQFF. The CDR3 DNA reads TGTGCCAGCAGTTTTCCTGGCGGTCCACAAAGGGGGAATGAGCAGTTCTTC.